Listed below are T cell receptor beta chains from one sample, sequenced in a study of T cell repertoires in cytomegalovirus infection. TCRdb re-called the reads with MiXCR, one entry per CDR3 protein. This sample has 300,000 to 450,000 distinct CDR3 sequences, with 15% to 20% found just once. Specimen: PBMCs. The origin of the receptors is a human donor in good health (CMV status not recorded). Some clones in this sample may be carry-over from other donors' samples. Each CDR3 is given with its conserved first and last residue. The D gene is left open where the match is weak. Clone size appears in some rows only: once, few, many, or a class for an expanded clone.

D,size,V,J,CDR3,DNA
TRBD1,-,TRBV6-2/TRBV6-3,TRBJ2-1,CASSNDPGGGGEQFF,TGTGCCAGCAGTAACGATCCAGGGGGCGGAGGTGAGCAGTTCTTC
TRBD1,-,TRBV5-4,TRBJ1-6,CASSLRTGQGSPLHF,TGTGCCAGCAGCCTCAGGACAGGGCAAGGGTCACCCCTCCACTTT
TRBD1,few,TRBV6-6,TRBJ1-2,CASFGQGARGYGYTF,TGTGCCAGCTTTGGACAGGGGGCGCGGGGCTATGGCTACACCTTC
-,-,TRBV19,TRBJ1-5,CASSRNSNQPQHF,TGTGCCAGTAGTCGGAACAGCAATCAGCCCCAGCATTTT
-,many,TRBV11-2,TRBJ2-7,CASSVSYEQYF,TGTGCCAGCAGCGTTTCCTACGAGCAGTACTTC
-,few,TRBV7-8,TRBJ2-3,CASSLGKWDTQYF,TGTGCCAGCAGCTTAGGGAAGTGGGATACGCAGTATTTT
TRBD1,many,TRBV7-2,TRBJ1-2,CASSLQDRGRGYTF,TGTGCCAGCAGCCTCCAGGACAGGGGGCGAGGCTACACCTTC
TRBD1,many,TRBV7-2,TRBJ2-2,CASKTGGSAGELFF,TGTGCCAGCAAGACAGGGGGCTCTGCCGGGGAGCTGTTTTTT
-,-,TRBV20-1,TRBJ2-7,CSATAWGAYEQYF,TGCAGTGCTACCGCGTGGGGGGCCTACGAGCAGTACTTC
-,-,TRBV18,TRBJ2-7,CASSPRGGGEQYF,TGTGCCAGCTCACCGAGAGGGGGGGGCGAGCAGTACTTC
-,few,TRBV19,TRBJ2-1,CASTISSGSEQFF,TGTGCCAGTACCATTTCCTCGGGATCTGAGCAGTTCTTC
-,many,TRBV7-2,TRBJ1-1,CASSAGGSYTEAFF,TGTGCCAGCAGCGCGGGGGGGAGCTACACTGAAGCTTTCTTT
-,few,TRBV6-6,TRBJ2-3,CASLLGGTDTQYF,TGTGCCAGCCTTCTTGGGGGGACAGATACGCAGTATTTT
-,few,TRBV11-2,TRBJ2-1,CASSTGTSSYNEQFF,TGTGCCAGCAGCACAGGGACAAGCTCCTACAATGAGCAGTTCTTC
-,-,TRBV2,TRBJ2-2,CASRKSRDIFGELFF,TGTGCCAGCAGGAAGTCCCGGGACATTTTCGGGGAGCTGTTTTTT
-,many,TRBV7-2,TRBJ1-2,CASSLVSPYGYTF,TGTGCCAGCAGCTTAGTCAGCCCCTATGGCTACACCTTC
-,many,TRBV7-2,TRBJ2-2,CASSLRRGAGELFF,TGTGCCAGCAGCTTGCGCAGGGGGGCCGGGGAGCTGTTTTTT
TRBD1,-,TRBV29-1,TRBJ2-3,CSGVRGLTDTQYF,TGCAGCGGGGTCAGGGGGCTTACAGATACGCAGTATTTT
TRBD1,-,TRBV29-1,TRBJ2-2,CSGQGQGAGELFF,TGCAGCGGACAGGGACAGGGGGCCGGGGAGCTGTTTTTT
-,many,TRBV7-2,TRBJ2-1,CASSRSTGWYNEQFF,TGTGCCAGCAGCAGGTCGACAGGCTGGTACAATGAGCAGTTCTTC
-,few,TRBV2,TRBJ1-5,CASTEGNGNQPQHF,TGTGCCAGCACTGAAGGAAATGGCAATCAGCCCCAGCATTTT
-,-,TRBV24-1,TRBJ2-1,CATSDLRDQFF,TGTGCCACCAGTGATTTACGCGATCAGTTCTTC
-,-,TRBV5-4,TRBJ2-1,CASSLRDGNNEQFF,TGTGCCAGCAGCTTACGGGACGGAAACAATGAGCAGTTCTTC
-,many,TRBV7-9,TRBJ1-5,CASSATTGPNQPQHF,TGTGCCAGCAGCGCAACAACAGGGCCCAATCAGCCCCAGCATTTT
-,few,TRBV5-1,TRBJ2-2,CASSPLAVGELFF,TGCGCCAGCAGCCCCCTCGCGGTCGGGGAGCTGTTTTTT
TRBD2,-,TRBV7-2,TRBJ2-5,CASSTQAGGQETQYF,TGTGCCAGCAGCACCCAAGCGGGGGGGCAAGAGACCCAGTACTTC
-,few,TRBV6-5,TRBJ1-4,CASSRNILKSEKLFF,TGTGCCAGCAGTCGAAACATACTGAAATCTGAAAAACTGTTTTTT
TRBD2,few,TRBV6-5,TRBJ2-3,CASSYSPDAAGGLTDTQYF,TGTGCCAGCAGTTACTCCCCTGACGCTGCGGGGGGACTCACAGATACGCAGTATTTT
TRBD1,-,TRBV5-1,TRBJ2-1,CASSLEGGPLNEQFF,TGCGCCAGCAGCTTAGAAGGGGGCCCTCTCAATGAGCAGTTCTTC
-,once,TRBV7-2,TRBJ2-7,CASSLFYGAFNYEQYF,TGTGCCAGCAGCTTATTTTACGGGGCCTTCAACTACGAGCAGTACTTC
-,-,TRBV10-3,TRBJ2-5,CATRGGDQETQYF,TGTGCCACCCGAGGAGGGGACCAAGAGACCCAGTACTTC
TRBD1,-,TRBV19,TRBJ2-6,CASSIGISGTGASGANVLTF,TGTGCCAGTAGTATTGGGATATCCGGGACAGGAGCCTCTGGGGCCAACGTCCTGACTTTC
-,-,TRBV7-8,TRBJ1-2,CASSPTGLDGYTF,TGTGCCAGCAGCCCGACAGGACTCGATGGCTACACCTTC
TRBD1,many,TRBV2,TRBJ2-1,CASSDAFSTGARLF,TGTGCCAGCAGTGACGCCTTCTCAACAGGGGCCCGACTCTTC
TRBD1,many,TRBV12-3/TRBV12-4,TRBJ1-1,CASSLTRQGEAFF,TGTGCCAGCAGTCTAACCCGACAGGGTGAAGCTTTCTTT
-,-,TRBV11-1,TRBJ2-7,CASSQTPRGEQYF,TGTGCCAGCAGTCAAACCCCCCGGGGCGAGCAGTACTTC
-,many,TRBV12-3/TRBV12-4,TRBJ2-7,CASSRDHYEQYF,TGTGCCAGCAGCCGGGATCACTACGAGCAGTACTTC